The entry below gives a single TCR beta chain sequence along with its context. The sample comes from a study of control samples from healthy donors and cancer patients. Germline assignment: CDR1 MNHEY and CDR2 SVGAGI. V was shortened by 8 bases and J by 2 bases, with 10 bases between the two germline ends. The CDR3 is made up of 13 amino acids. Generated by immunoSEQ multiplex PCR, the TCRdb table keeps only in-frame clones and is missing some. The repertoire has about 95,000 clones, about 87% of them found once; the top ten carry around an eighth. Material: blood. This clonotype was obtained from a woman aged 70-85 years in good health. The chain couples TRBV6-5 to TRBJ1-5, with D uncertain. CDR3 sequence: CASAEPGNQPQHF. The CDR3 DNA follows: TGTGCCAGCGCGGAACCCGGCAATCAGCCCCAGCATTTT.